The subject of this entry is one T cell receptor beta chain. Antigen unknown. cDNA synthesis used the whole RNA isolate, giving expressed TCRB sequences. Using immunoSEQ multiplex PCR, the repertoire was profiled, and TCRdb retains in-frame clones only, with some absent. The data show 50,000 or so clones, over 40% seen once. The entry originates in a study of beta chain features in type 1 diabetes. General study results and limits: Naive, central memory and Treg TCRB repertoires appeared more alike in patients than in healthy donors. Moderately but significantly shorter TCRB CDR3s were found in Type 1 diabetes patients in all four CD4+ subsets.

The V gene's germline CDR1 is MDHEN and CDR2 SYDVKM. This CDR3 is built from 12 residues. V lost 6 bases to trimming and J lost 2 bases, with 6 bases between them. The clonotype comes from a man between 25 and 39 years old with type 1 diabetes. Sequencing was carried out using Tregs from blood. The gene calls are TRBV28 and TRBJ2-3; D gene ambiguous. In DNA form, the CDR3 reads TGTGCCAGCAGCAAACTCACAGATACGCAGTATTTT. This encodes CASSKLTDTQYF.